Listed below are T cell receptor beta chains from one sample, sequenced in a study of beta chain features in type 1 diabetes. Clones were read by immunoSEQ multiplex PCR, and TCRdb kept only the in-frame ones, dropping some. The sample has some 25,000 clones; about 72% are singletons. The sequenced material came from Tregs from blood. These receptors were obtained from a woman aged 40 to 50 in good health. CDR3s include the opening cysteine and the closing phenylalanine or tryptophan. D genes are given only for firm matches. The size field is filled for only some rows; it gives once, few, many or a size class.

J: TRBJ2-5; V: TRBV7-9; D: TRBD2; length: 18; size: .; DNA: TGTGCCAGCAGCTTAAGCATGGGTCGGACTAGCGGGGGTGAGACCCAGTACTTC; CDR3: CASSLSMGRTSGGETQYF
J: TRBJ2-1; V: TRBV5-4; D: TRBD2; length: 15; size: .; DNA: TGTGCCAGCAGCCCGGGACTATTCGGGAGGGATGAGCAGTTCTTC; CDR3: CASSPGLFGRDEQFF
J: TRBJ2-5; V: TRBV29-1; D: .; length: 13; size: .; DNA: TGCAGCGTTGAGAGGACAGTCCAAGAGACCCAGTACTTC; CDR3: CSVERTVQETQYF
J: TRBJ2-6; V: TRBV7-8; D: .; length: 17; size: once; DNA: TGTGCCAGCAGCTTCCAACAGACAGCCCCTGGGGCCAACGTCCTGACTTTC; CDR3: CASSFQQTAPGANVLTF
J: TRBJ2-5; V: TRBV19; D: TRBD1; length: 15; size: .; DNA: TGTGCCAGTAGCCCCGGGACAGGGGTTGTAGAGACCCAGTACTTC; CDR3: CASSPGTGVVETQYF
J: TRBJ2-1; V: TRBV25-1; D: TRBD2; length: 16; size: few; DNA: TGTGCCAGCAGTGGGTACGGGGGGGCCTCTGTGAATGAGCAGTTCTTC; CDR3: CASSGYGGASVNEQFF
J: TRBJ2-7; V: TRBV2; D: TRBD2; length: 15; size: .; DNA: TGTGCCAGCAGGGACCAAGCGGGGGGCCCTTTTGAGCAGTACTTC; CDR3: CASRDQAGGPFEQYF
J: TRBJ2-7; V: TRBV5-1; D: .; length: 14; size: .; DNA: TGCGCCAGCAGTTCCGTGACAGGACCCCCAGTGTTATACTTC; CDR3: CASSSVTGPPVLYF
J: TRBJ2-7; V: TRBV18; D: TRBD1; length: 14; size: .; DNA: TGTGCCAGCTCGCCAGGGACAGGGCGTCACGAGCAGTACTTC; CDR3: CASSPGTGRHEQYF
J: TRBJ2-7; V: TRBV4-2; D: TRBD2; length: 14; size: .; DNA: TGTGCCAGCAGTATCGGACTAGCGGCCTACGAGCAGTATTTC; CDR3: CASSIGLAAYEQYF
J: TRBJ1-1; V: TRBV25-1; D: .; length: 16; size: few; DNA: TGTGCCAGCAACCCTCTTGGAGTACAAGGGGACACTGAAGCTTTCTTT; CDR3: CASNPLGVQGDTEAFF
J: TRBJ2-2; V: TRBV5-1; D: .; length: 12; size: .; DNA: TGCGCCAGCAGTAGTGGTTCCGGGGAGCTGTTTTTT; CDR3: CASSSGSGELFF
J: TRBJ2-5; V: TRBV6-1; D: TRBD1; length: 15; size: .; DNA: TGTGCCAGCAACCAGCTGACAGGGCTTGGGGAGACCCAGTACTTC; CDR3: CASNQLTGLGETQYF
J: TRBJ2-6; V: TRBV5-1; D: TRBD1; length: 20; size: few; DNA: TGCGCCAGCAGCCGAGCCGAACCAGCGACAGGGGCGGTAGGGGCCAACGTCCTGACTTTC; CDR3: CASSRAEPATGAVGANVLTF
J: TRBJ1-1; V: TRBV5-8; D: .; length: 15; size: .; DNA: TGTGCCAGCAGCTTTGCATTCGGGGGTTCCACTGAAGCTTTCTTT; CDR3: CASSFAFGGSTEAFF
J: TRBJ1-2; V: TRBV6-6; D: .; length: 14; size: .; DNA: TGTGCCAGCACTTCCGATGACACCGACTATGGCTACACCTTC; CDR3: CASTSDDTDYGYTF
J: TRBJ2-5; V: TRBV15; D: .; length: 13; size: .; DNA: TGTGCCACCAGCAGAGATCCGCGGGAGACCCAGTACTTC; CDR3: CATSRDPRETQYF
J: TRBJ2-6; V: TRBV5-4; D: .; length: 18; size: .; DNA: TGTGCCAGCAGCTTGGGTCTTACAGGGTCTGCTGGGGCCAACGTCCTGACTTTC; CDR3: CASSLGLTGSAGANVLTF
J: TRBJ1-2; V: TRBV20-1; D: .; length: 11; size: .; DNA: TGCAGTGCTAGAATCAGCGGTGGCTACACCTTC; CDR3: CSARISGGYTF
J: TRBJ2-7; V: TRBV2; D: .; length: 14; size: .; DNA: TGTGCCAGCAAAGGGGCAGTCCAGATCTACGAGCAGTACTTC; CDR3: CASKGAVQIYEQYF
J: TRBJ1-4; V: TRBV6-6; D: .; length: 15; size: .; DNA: TGTGCCAGCAGTTTGGCACAGGGTACTAATGAAAAACTGTTTTTT; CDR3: CASSLAQGTNEKLFF
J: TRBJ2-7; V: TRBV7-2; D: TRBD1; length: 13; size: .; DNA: TGTGCCAGCAGCCTCGACAGGGAACGCGAGCAGTACTTC; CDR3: CASSLDREREQYF